The clone carrying this T cell receptor (beta chain) was recorded many times. Its antigen is as yet unknown. The data were obtained in a study of T-cell reconstitution after alpha-beta-depleted transplantation in children. Findings of the study overall: TCRbeta diversity was high at day 60 in some patients (a result of surviving recipient T cells and thymic progenitors). Reportedly, alpha-beta T cells present about two months post-transplant originated from several hundred expanded clones of graft origin. At the one-year point after transplant, T-cell counts and TCRbeta diversity were found to come mostly from T cells that had been newly produced.

The library targeted TCRbeta and was prepared with unique molecular identifiers. In TCRdb, the PCR reads were re-called with MiXCR into one record per CDR3 protein. The sample has tens of thousands of distinct CDR3 sequences; less than 6% are singletons. The CDR3 totals 14 residues. In germline, CDR1 is SGHRS, CDR2 YFSETQ. Trimming pared 0 bases from V and 1 base from J, leaving 7 bases between. The material was PBMCs, mostly from graft donor cells, obtained 60 days after TCRalphabeta/CD19-depleted stem cell transplant. The sequence was collected from a female patient under 10 years old who had a stem cell transplant for aplastic anemia, so the T cells may come from the graft donor. The V and J genes are TRBV5-1 and TRBJ2-5; D unresolved. CDR3 sequence (DNA): TGCGCCAGCAGCTTGGTGGCAGCCCAAGAGACCCAGTACTTC. It codes for CASSLVAAQETQYF.